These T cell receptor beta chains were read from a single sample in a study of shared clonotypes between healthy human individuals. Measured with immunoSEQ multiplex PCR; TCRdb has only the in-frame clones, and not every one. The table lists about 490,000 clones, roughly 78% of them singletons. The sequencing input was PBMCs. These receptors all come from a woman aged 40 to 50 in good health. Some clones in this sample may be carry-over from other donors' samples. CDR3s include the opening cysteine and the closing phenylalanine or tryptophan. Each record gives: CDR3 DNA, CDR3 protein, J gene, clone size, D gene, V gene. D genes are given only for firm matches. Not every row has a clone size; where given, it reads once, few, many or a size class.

CDR3nt: TGTGCCAGTAGTATTATGGGGGGACCATACGAGCAGTACTTC
CDR3aa: CASSIMGGPYEQYF
j_gene: TRBJ2-7
abundance: NA
d_gene: NA
v_gene: TRBV19

CDR3nt: TGTGCCAGCAGCGTAGAACTAGCTGATTACAATGAGCAGTTCTTC
CDR3aa: CASSVELADYNEQFF
j_gene: TRBJ2-1
abundance: few
d_gene: NA
v_gene: TRBV9

CDR3nt: TGTGCCAGCATGCTATTGACAGGGTCCTACAATGAGCAGTTCTTC
CDR3aa: CASMLLTGSYNEQFF
j_gene: TRBJ2-1
abundance: NA
d_gene: TRBD1
v_gene: TRBV5-6

CDR3nt: TGTGCCAGCAGCTCCCCCGGGACTGCAGAGACCCAGTACTTC
CDR3aa: CASSSPGTAETQYF
j_gene: TRBJ2-5
abundance: NA
d_gene: NA
v_gene: TRBV28

CDR3nt: TGTGCCAGCAGCTTCGTAGGGGTAGCGTACTCCTACGAGCAGTACTTC
CDR3aa: CASSFVGVAYSYEQYF
j_gene: TRBJ2-7
abundance: NA
d_gene: NA
v_gene: TRBV7-2

CDR3nt: TGTGCCAGCAGCGCCGACAGATCATCCAATGAGCAGTTCTTC
CDR3aa: CASSADRSSNEQFF
j_gene: TRBJ2-1
abundance: NA
d_gene: NA
v_gene: TRBV5-8

CDR3nt: TGTGCCAGCAGCTTAGGGCCAGGGGGTGCGGGCAATCAGCCCCAGCATTTT
CDR3aa: CASSLGPGGAGNQPQHF
j_gene: TRBJ1-5
abundance: once
d_gene: TRBD1
v_gene: TRBV7-2

CDR3nt: TGCAGCGCCGCGGGACTAGCGGAACCCTACGAGCAGTACTTC
CDR3aa: CSAAGLAEPYEQYF
j_gene: TRBJ2-7
abundance: NA
d_gene: TRBD2
v_gene: TRBV29-1

CDR3nt: TGTGCCAGCAGCTCCGTACTAGCGGGAGGGCTGGAGACCCAGTACTTC
CDR3aa: CASSSVLAGGLETQYF
j_gene: TRBJ2-5
abundance: NA
d_gene: TRBD2
v_gene: TRBV11-3

CDR3nt: TGCGCCAGCAGCGATTCGGGAGTCTCCACCGGGGAGCTGTTTTTT
CDR3aa: CASSDSGVSTGELFF
j_gene: TRBJ2-2
abundance: NA
d_gene: NA
v_gene: TRBV5-1

CDR3nt: TGTGCCAGCAGCTTAATGGGGACAGGGGCCTACGAGCAGTACTTC
CDR3aa: CASSLMGTGAYEQYF
j_gene: TRBJ2-7
abundance: NA
d_gene: TRBD1
v_gene: TRBV7-2

CDR3nt: TGCAGCGCCCGGGTCTCGAACACTGAAGCTTTCTTT
CDR3aa: CSARVSNTEAFF
j_gene: TRBJ1-1
abundance: NA
d_gene: NA
v_gene: TRBV29-1

CDR3nt: TGTGCCAGCAGCTCGACAGGGGGCTCAGATACGCAGTATTTT
CDR3aa: CASSSTGGSDTQYF
j_gene: TRBJ2-3
abundance: NA
d_gene: TRBD1
v_gene: TRBV7-9

CDR3nt: TGTGCCAGCAGTTACTCGACTGGTTTCTACGAGCAGTACTTC
CDR3aa: CASSYSTGFYEQYF
j_gene: TRBJ2-7
abundance: NA
d_gene: NA
v_gene: TRBV6-5

CDR3nt: TGTGCCAGCAGCTTGGGCTTAGCGGGAGGGCCAATCGGGGAGCTGTTTTTT
CDR3aa: CASSLGLAGGPIGELFF
j_gene: TRBJ2-2
abundance: NA
d_gene: TRBD2
v_gene: TRBV5-4

CDR3nt: TGTGCCAGCAGCACCCGACAGGGATACGAGCAGTACTTC
CDR3aa: CASSTRQGYEQYF
j_gene: TRBJ2-7
abundance: NA
d_gene: TRBD1
v_gene: TRBV7-3

CDR3nt: TGCGCCAGCAGCCGCGCCCCCGGGGACGGGGAAAAACTGTTTTTT
CDR3aa: CASSRAPGDGEKLFF
j_gene: TRBJ1-4
abundance: NA
d_gene: NA
v_gene: TRBV4-1

CDR3nt: TGTGCCAGCAGTTTATCCCGCGTAAACACAGATACGCAGTATTTT
CDR3aa: CASSLSRVNTDTQYF
j_gene: TRBJ2-3
abundance: NA
d_gene: NA
v_gene: TRBV27

CDR3nt: TGCAGCGTGAAGGGACAGGGGGGGATTTTAGAGCAGTTCTTC
CDR3aa: CSVKGQGGILEQFF
j_gene: TRBJ2-1
abundance: NA
d_gene: TRBD1
v_gene: TRBV29-1

CDR3nt: TGCGCCAGCAGCTTGGCCTCGGGTGTGGGCACTGAAGCTTTCTTT
CDR3aa: CASSLASGVGTEAFF
j_gene: TRBJ1-1
abundance: NA
d_gene: NA
v_gene: TRBV5-1

CDR3nt: TGCGCCAGCAGCCCATCAACAGGGACTGGGGCCAACGTCCTGACTTTC
CDR3aa: CASSPSTGTGANVLTF
j_gene: TRBJ2-6
abundance: few
d_gene: NA
v_gene: TRBV4-3

CDR3nt: TGTGCCAGTAATCCCGACAGGGTAGCCGGGGAGCTGTTTTTT
CDR3aa: CASNPDRVAGELFF
j_gene: TRBJ2-2
abundance: NA
d_gene: TRBD1
v_gene: TRBV19

CDR3nt: TGTGCCAGCAGTGTAGTGAGGGGTCAGCCCCAGCATTTT
CDR3aa: CASSVVRGQPQHF
j_gene: TRBJ1-5
abundance: NA
d_gene: NA
v_gene: TRBV6-1

CDR3nt: TGCGCCAGCAGCCGAAACTTTCCGGGACTAGCGGGCCTACCCTACGAGCAGTACTTC
CDR3aa: CASSRNFPGLAGLPYEQYF
j_gene: TRBJ2-7
abundance: once
d_gene: TRBD2
v_gene: TRBV4-1

CDR3nt: TGTGCCAGCAGGGACAGCAACCAAGAGACCCAGTACTTC
CDR3aa: CASRDSNQETQYF
j_gene: TRBJ2-5
abundance: once
d_gene: NA
v_gene: TRBV28

CDR3nt: TGCGCCAGCAGCCAATCACAGAGCTCCTACGAGCAGTACTTC
CDR3aa: CASSQSQSSYEQYF
j_gene: TRBJ2-7
abundance: NA
d_gene: NA
v_gene: TRBV4-3

CDR3nt: TGTGCCATCAGTGCACAGGAGAACACTGAAGCTTTCTTT
CDR3aa: CAISAQENTEAFF
j_gene: TRBJ1-1
abundance: NA
d_gene: NA
v_gene: TRBV10-3

CDR3nt: TGCAGCGCGATAGAGGGACTAGCGGTTTTCTACGAGCAGTACTTC
CDR3aa: CSAIEGLAVFYEQYF
j_gene: TRBJ2-7
abundance: NA
d_gene: TRBD2
v_gene: TRBV29-1

CDR3nt: TGCGCCAGCAGCTTGGGTCAGCTTAGCACAGATACGCAGTATTTT
CDR3aa: CASSLGQLSTDTQYF
j_gene: TRBJ2-3
abundance: NA
d_gene: NA
v_gene: TRBV5-1

CDR3nt: TGCGCCAGCAGCTTGGCTCCAGGTTCTACCTACAATGAGCAGTTCTTC
CDR3aa: CASSLAPGSTYNEQFF
j_gene: TRBJ2-1
abundance: NA
d_gene: NA
v_gene: TRBV5-1

CDR3nt: TGTGCCAGCAGTTTAGGGAGCTACGAGCAGTACTTC
CDR3aa: CASSLGSYEQYF
j_gene: TRBJ2-7
abundance: NA
d_gene: NA
v_gene: TRBV28

CDR3nt: TGTGCCAGCAGTGAAATCTCGGGGCGCAGCAATCAGCCCCAGCATTTT
CDR3aa: CASSEISGRSNQPQHF
j_gene: TRBJ1-5
abundance: NA
d_gene: NA
v_gene: TRBV2

CDR3nt: TGTGCCAGCAGCCAAGTTGCCGGGACAGAAAGAAGCTATGGCTACACCTTC
CDR3aa: CASSQVAGTERSYGYTF
j_gene: TRBJ1-2
abundance: NA
d_gene: TRBD1
v_gene: TRBV4-2

CDR3nt: TGTGCCAGCAGCCAGACTAGCGGGAGCCAAGAGACCCAGTACTTC
CDR3aa: CASSQTSGSQETQYF
j_gene: TRBJ2-5
abundance: many
d_gene: TRBD2
v_gene: TRBV6-4

CDR3nt: TGTGCCAGCAGCCCCGGACAGGGCGATGAGCAGTTCTTC
CDR3aa: CASSPGQGDEQFF
j_gene: TRBJ2-1
abundance: NA
d_gene: TRBD1
v_gene: TRBV7-3

CDR3nt: TGTGCCATCAGTGAAGTCACCGGCGAGCAGTACTTC
CDR3aa: CAISEVTGEQYF
j_gene: TRBJ2-7
abundance: NA
d_gene: NA
v_gene: TRBV10-3

CDR3nt: TGTGCCAGCAGTTTAAGGGGCGGCATTCAGTACTTC
CDR3aa: CASSLRGGIQYF
j_gene: TRBJ2-4
abundance: NA
d_gene: NA
v_gene: TRBV27

CDR3nt: TGTGCCAGCAGCTTGTGGGGGGCCTACGAGCAGTACTTC
CDR3aa: CASSLWGAYEQYF
j_gene: TRBJ2-7
abundance: NA
d_gene: NA
v_gene: TRBV5-5

CDR3nt: TGTGCCAGCAGTTTATTCGGGACAGGGACACCGTATAGCACAGATACGCAGTATTTT
CDR3aa: CASSLFGTGTPYSTDTQYF
j_gene: TRBJ2-3
abundance: few
d_gene: TRBD1
v_gene: TRBV27

CDR3nt: TGTGCCAGCAGCTTAGTGGGGGGCGACACCGGGGAGCTGTTTTTT
CDR3aa: CASSLVGGDTGELFF
j_gene: TRBJ2-2
abundance: few
d_gene: NA
v_gene: TRBV7-6

CDR3nt: TGTGCCAGCAGAAGCGCGGGACAGGGGATCCCAGATACGCAGTATTTT
CDR3aa: CASRSAGQGIPDTQYF
j_gene: TRBJ2-3
abundance: NA
d_gene: TRBD1
v_gene: TRBV27

CDR3nt: TGTGCCAGCAGTGCAGGGATGGTGGACACCGGGGAGCTGTTTTTT
CDR3aa: CASSAGMVDTGELFF
j_gene: TRBJ2-2
abundance: NA
d_gene: NA
v_gene: TRBV6-1

CDR3nt: TGCGCCAGCAGCTCCCGGACCTTCTATCCTGGGGCCAACGTCCTGACTTTC
CDR3aa: CASSSRTFYPGANVLTF
j_gene: TRBJ2-6
abundance: NA
d_gene: NA
v_gene: TRBV5-1

CDR3nt: TGTGCCAGCAGGCGGACAGATGTAGAACATGAGCAGTTCTTC
CDR3aa: CASRRTDVEHEQFF
j_gene: TRBJ2-1
abundance: NA
d_gene: NA
v_gene: TRBV27

CDR3nt: TGTGCAAGTCGCTTAGGTTACGGACTAGCGGAAGTAATAAGCTCCTACGAGCAGTACTTC
CDR3aa: CASRLGYGLAEVISSYEQYF
j_gene: TRBJ2-7
abundance: NA
d_gene: NA
v_gene: TRBV12-2

CDR3nt: TGTGCCAGCAGCCTAGAACCGGGACCCAAAAACATTCAGTACTTC
CDR3aa: CASSLEPGPKNIQYF
j_gene: TRBJ2-4
abundance: NA
d_gene: NA
v_gene: TRBV6-1

CDR3nt: TGTGCCAGCAGTCCCCCAGGACAGCAAGAGACCCAGTACTTC
CDR3aa: CASSPPGQQETQYF
j_gene: TRBJ2-5
abundance: once
d_gene: NA
v_gene: TRBV6-6

CDR3nt: TGTGCCAGCTCACCACGAAGGGACACCCCTAACTATGGCTACACCTTC
CDR3aa: CASSPRRDTPNYGYTF
j_gene: TRBJ1-2
abundance: NA
d_gene: NA
v_gene: TRBV18

CDR3nt: TGTGCCAGCTCACTCGGGACTAGCGGAACCTACGAGCAGTACTTC
CDR3aa: CASSLGTSGTYEQYF
j_gene: TRBJ2-7
abundance: NA
d_gene: TRBD2
v_gene: TRBV18

CDR3nt: TGTGCCAGCAGTTTAAGTCCGGGACAGATCTACGAGCAGTACTTC
CDR3aa: CASSLSPGQIYEQYF
j_gene: TRBJ2-7
abundance: NA
d_gene: TRBD1
v_gene: TRBV28

CDR3nt: TGTGCCAGCAGCCGTATAGGTACCTTCACAGATACGCAGTATTTT
CDR3aa: CASSRIGTFTDTQYF
j_gene: TRBJ2-3
abundance: once
d_gene: NA
v_gene: TRBV28

CDR3nt: TGTGCCAGTAGAGCACCGTTTAACACTGAAGCTTTCTTT
CDR3aa: CASRAPFNTEAFF
j_gene: TRBJ1-1
abundance: once
d_gene: NA
v_gene: TRBV19

CDR3nt: TGTGCCAGCAGCAAATCTGGACTAGCGGATCTCACAGATACGCAGTATTTT
CDR3aa: CASSKSGLADLTDTQYF
j_gene: TRBJ2-3
abundance: once
d_gene: NA
v_gene: TRBV21-1

CDR3nt: TGTGCCAGCACCGAGGGACAGCCCTACGAGCAGTACTTC
CDR3aa: CASTEGQPYEQYF
j_gene: TRBJ2-7
abundance: NA
d_gene: TRBD1
v_gene: TRBV28

CDR3nt: TGTGCCTGGAGTGCACGTGGAAGAGACACTGAAGCTTTCTTT
CDR3aa: CAWSARGRDTEAFF
j_gene: TRBJ1-1
abundance: few
d_gene: NA
v_gene: TRBV30